This T cell receptor beta chain was sequenced during a study of tumor and adjacent non-tumor tissue in lung cancer. Study-level results: Tumor repertoires had a smaller top 100 clone share than normal lung. Compared with tumor, normal lung showed significantly lower TCR diversity.

No cell sorting was done before RNA was extracted from the tissue. The library came from three nested PCR rounds adapted from ARM-PCR protocols. TCRdb fed the multiplex PCR reads into MiXCR, producing one record per CDR3 protein. This sample carries tens of thousands of distinct CDR3 sequences, 73% of them seen once, and the ten largest clones take 28%. Comments on this clonotype: Its antigen remains unknown. The germline gene is not matched at one end of the junction; a read error may be the cause.

Looked up from germline, CDR1 is SQVTM and CDR2 is ANQGSEA. CDR3 length: 13 amino acids. The sequence came from a man between 60 and 75 years old with non-small cell lung cancer. The chain uses TRBV29-1 and TRBJ2-5; TRBD2 might be the D (6 bases). Sequences were obtained from lung tumor tissue. CDR3 nucleotide sequence: TGCAGTGTAGCGGACACATACCAAGAGACCCAGTATTTC. Translated, it gives CSVADTYQETQYF.